This T cell receptor beta chain came from a study of blood T cell repertoires in COVID-19 (dated by TCRdb to 2019 to 2021). With respect to the entire study: Samples from collaborators originated in the United States, Italy and Spain and spanned both the acute and convalescent phases of COVID-19. Samples were obtained from the ongoing ImmuneRACE study (first 160 participants) and from 1,254 subjects provided by 6 global collaborators. The repertoires were made available in a free public database intended to serve as a resource for research on the immune response to SARS-CoV-2. Deeply sampled blood TCRbeta repertoires from subjects exposed to, actively infected with, or recovered from COVID-19 were included in the dataset. Where available, HLA class I and class II types were taken from metadata supplied by the sample provider and were not determined by assay-based typing. The sample metadata nearly always contained a de-identified subject ID, COVID-19 status, age in years and sex. The material from the prospective study consisted of cDNA or gDNA derived from T cells, B-cell-depleted T cells, or PBMCs. Study-level results and caveats: How much clinical and demographic metadata was included differed by source and by participant, and the metadata was provided uncurated.

In the prospective study, participants were roughly 18 to 89 years old, resided in around 25 geographic areas of the United States, and were enrolled through a virtual design. In the prospective study, participants were assigned to cohorts based on the clinical history participants reported in a screening survey and a study questionnaire. Recovered participants in ImmuneRACE Cohort 3 were defined as having two consecutive negative NP/OP PCR tests, clearance from a healthcare professional, or resolution of symptoms. In the prospective study, whole blood, serum and a nasopharyngeal or oropharyngeal swab were collected from each participant by mobile phlebotomists. Over an approximately 2-month period, participants in the prospective study had the option of providing additional blood draws and questionnaires. Before DNA extraction, blood samples from the prospective study were shipped at room temperature or frozen.

Concerning this clone itself: This receptor's antigen is unknown. No much larger clone exists at a distance of one base, and base qualities are not known.

TCRbeta CDR3 regions were amplified from genomic DNA by means of the immunoSEQ Assay, a bias-controlled multiplex PCR. As for how the authors treated the data: Within the assay, amplification of reference gene primers was used to estimate how many nucleated cells each sample contained. Sequence reads were collapsed and filtered to measure the absolute abundance of every unique TCRbeta CDR3 rearrangement. For each sample, productive Simpson clonality was calculated as the square root of Simpson's diversity index over productive rearrangements. TCRdb carries this immuneACCESS record with in-frame sequences only. Its versions omit some clonotypes, under half of them owing to an unresolved V gene in the studies checked, with the rest unexplained. V and J calls and clone size come straight from that table; D and trimming were deduced from the DNA. The sample yields 370,000 or so clones; around 87% were counted once. About 1.5% of the sample is in the top ten clones.

Trimming at the junction amounts to 1 base on V and 0 bases on J, and the germline ends lie 10 bases apart. The CDR3 goes from the cysteine to the phenylalanine over 15 residues. CDR3 DNA only is kept here, 45 bases in frame from base 1. Sequences SGHNT (CDR1) and YENEEA (CDR2) are obtained from the germline V gene. Rearrangement joined TRBV11-3 to TRBJ2-7; 6 matching bases give a weak D call of TRBD2. The sample comprised PBMCs or T cells enriched from blood (not recorded which). This TCR derives from a man aged 25 to 40 who had recovered from COVID-19. The CDR3 region: CASSLGGDLSYEQYF. The sequence in DNA is TGTGCCAGCAGCTTAGGGGGGGACCTCTCCTACGAGCAGTACTTC.